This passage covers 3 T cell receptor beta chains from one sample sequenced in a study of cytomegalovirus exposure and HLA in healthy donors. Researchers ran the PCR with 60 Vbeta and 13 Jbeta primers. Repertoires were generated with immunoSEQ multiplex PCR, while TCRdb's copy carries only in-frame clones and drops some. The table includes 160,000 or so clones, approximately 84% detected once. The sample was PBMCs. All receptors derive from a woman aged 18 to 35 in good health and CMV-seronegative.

This CDR3 reads CASLRGGTQRGQYF. CDR3 sequence (DNA): TGTGCCAGCCTCAGGGGAGGGACGCAAAGGGGGCAGTATTTT. The chain employs TRBV7-2 and TRBJ2-3, with a weak D call TRBD2 (7 bases). The V gene's germline CDR1 is SGHTA and CDR2 FQGNSA. Trimming shortened V by 8 bases and J by 11 bases, and 23 bases separated the two germline ends. CDR3 length: 14 residues.

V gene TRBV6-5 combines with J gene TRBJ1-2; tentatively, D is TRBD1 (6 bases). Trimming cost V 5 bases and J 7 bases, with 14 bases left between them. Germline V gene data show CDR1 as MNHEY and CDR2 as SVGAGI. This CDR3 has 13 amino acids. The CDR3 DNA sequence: TGTGCCAGCAGTCTTGAAACAGGGCGTGGCTACACCTTC. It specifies CASSLETGRGYTF.

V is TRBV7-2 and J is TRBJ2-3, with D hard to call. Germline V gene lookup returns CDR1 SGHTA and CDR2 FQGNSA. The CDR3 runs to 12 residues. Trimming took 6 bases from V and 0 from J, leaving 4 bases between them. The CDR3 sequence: CASRLSTDTQYF. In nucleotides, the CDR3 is TGTGCCAGCAGACTTAGCACAGATACGCAGTATTTT. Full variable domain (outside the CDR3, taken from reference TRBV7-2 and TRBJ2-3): GAGVSQSPSNKVTEKGKDVELRCDPISGHTALYWYRQSLGQGLEFLIYFQGNSAPDKSGLPSDRFSAERTGGSVSTLTIQRTQQEDSAVYLCASRLSTDTQYFGPGTRLTVL.